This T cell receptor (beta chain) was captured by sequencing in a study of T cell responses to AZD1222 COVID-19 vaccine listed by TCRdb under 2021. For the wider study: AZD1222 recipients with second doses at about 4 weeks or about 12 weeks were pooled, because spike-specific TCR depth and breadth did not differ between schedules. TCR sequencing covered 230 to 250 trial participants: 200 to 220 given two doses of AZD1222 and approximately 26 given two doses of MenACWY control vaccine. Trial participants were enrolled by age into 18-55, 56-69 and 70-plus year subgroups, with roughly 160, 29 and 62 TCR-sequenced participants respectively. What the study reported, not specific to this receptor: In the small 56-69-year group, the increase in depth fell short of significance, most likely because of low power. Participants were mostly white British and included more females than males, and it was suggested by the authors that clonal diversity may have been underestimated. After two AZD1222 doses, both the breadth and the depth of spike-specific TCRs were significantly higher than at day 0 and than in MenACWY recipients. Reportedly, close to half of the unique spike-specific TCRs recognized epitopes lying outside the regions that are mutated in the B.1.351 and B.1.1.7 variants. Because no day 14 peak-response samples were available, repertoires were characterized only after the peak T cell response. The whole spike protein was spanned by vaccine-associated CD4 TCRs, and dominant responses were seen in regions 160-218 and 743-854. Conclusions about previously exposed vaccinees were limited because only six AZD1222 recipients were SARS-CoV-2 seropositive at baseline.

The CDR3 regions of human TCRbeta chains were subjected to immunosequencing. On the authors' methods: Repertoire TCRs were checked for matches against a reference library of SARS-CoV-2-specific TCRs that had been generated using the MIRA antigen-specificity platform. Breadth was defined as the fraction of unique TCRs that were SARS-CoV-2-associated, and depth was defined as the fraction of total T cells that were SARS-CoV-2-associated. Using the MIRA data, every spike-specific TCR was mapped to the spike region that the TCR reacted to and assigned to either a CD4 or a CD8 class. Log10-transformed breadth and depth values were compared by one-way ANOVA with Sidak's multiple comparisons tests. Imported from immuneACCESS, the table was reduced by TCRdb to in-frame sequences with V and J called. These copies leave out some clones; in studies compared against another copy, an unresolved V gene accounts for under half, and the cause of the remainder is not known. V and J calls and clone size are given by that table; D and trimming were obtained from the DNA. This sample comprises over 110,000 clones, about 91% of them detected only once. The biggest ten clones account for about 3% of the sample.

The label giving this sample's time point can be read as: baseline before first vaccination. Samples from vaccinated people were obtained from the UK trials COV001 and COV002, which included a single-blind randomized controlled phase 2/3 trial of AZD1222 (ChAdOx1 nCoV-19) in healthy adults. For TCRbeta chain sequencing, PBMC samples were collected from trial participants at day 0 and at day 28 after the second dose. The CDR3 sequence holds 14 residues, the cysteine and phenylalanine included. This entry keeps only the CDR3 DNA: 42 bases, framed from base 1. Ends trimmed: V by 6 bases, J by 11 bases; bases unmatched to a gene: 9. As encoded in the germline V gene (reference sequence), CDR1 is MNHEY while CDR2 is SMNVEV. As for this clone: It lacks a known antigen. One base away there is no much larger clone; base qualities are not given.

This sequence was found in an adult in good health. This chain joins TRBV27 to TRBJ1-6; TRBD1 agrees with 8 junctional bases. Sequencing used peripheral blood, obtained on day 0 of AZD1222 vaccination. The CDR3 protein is CASSRQGSRAPLHF. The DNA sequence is TGTGCCAGCAGCCGACAGGGGTCAAGAGCACCCCTCCACTTT.